Each of the 18 T cell receptor beta chains below was sequenced from the same sample in a study of T cells in localized non-small cell lung cancer. Assay used: immunoSEQ multiplex PCR; TCRdb lists only in-frame clones, some missing. Among around 30,000 clones listed, around 80% were seen once. This material consisted of peripheral blood, taken before any cancer treatment. Receptors originate from a male donor aged 60 or over with stage II squamous cell lung carcinoma.

This clone was observed a handful of times. This chain links TRBV19 with TRBJ2-2, with D perhaps TRBD2 (5 bases). The germline gives CDR1 LNHDA, CDR2 SQIVND (reference sequence). V was pared by 9 bases and J by 3 bases, with 14 bases between. This CDR3 spans 14 amino acids. The CDR3 is CASKAGGDTGELFF. CDR3 in DNA: TGTGCCAGCAAGGCGGGTGGGGACACCGGGGAGCTGTTTTTT.

The rearrangement links TRBV7-2 to TRBJ2-7; D gene unclear. The CDR3 spans 13 residues. V was clipped by 1 base and J by 2 bases, with 6 bases between them. Germline loops: CDR1 SGHTA, CDR2 FQGNSA. The CDR3 nucleotides read TGTGCCAGCAGCTTAGTTAGTGCCTACGAGCAGTACTTC. Amino acid sequence: CASSLVSAYEQYF.

The sample holds a few counts of this clone. The V call is TRBV6-5, the J call TRBJ1-6; D unclear. The V end was cut by 2 bases, the J end by 10 bases, with 12 bases between. CDR1 and CDR2 (germline): MNHEY, SVGAGI. The CDR3 runs 14 residues. Written as DNA, the CDR3 is TGTGCCAGCAGTTACAGCCCCGCCGGGTCACCCCTCCACTTT. This encodes CASSYSPAGSPLHF.

This rearrangement joins TRBV6-1 to TRBJ1-2; D call uncertain. The CDR3 is made up of 14 amino acids. The germline V and J ends were trimmed by 0 bases and 7 bases, with 12 bases remaining between them. Germline V gene data show CDR1 as MNHNS and CDR2 as SASEGT. The CDR3 DNA reads as TGTGCCAGCAGTGAAGCAGTGGAGATAGGTGGCTACACCTTC. Its protein product is CASSEAVEIGGYTF.

The genes are TRBV29-1 and TRBJ1-5; D remains ambiguous. This CDR3 is 13 amino acids long. V was pared by 4 bases and J by 0 bases, with 7 bases between. Germline loops: CDR1 SQVTM, CDR2 ANQGSEA. The CDR3 nucleotides are TGCAGCGTTGTGGAGAGTAGCAATCAGCCCCAGCATTTT. Amino acids: CSVVESSNQPQHF. The full variable domain, with the rest looked up from reference TRBV29-1 and TRBJ1-5, is SAVISQKPSRDICQRGTSLTIQCQVDSQVTMMFWYRQQPGQSLTLIATANQGSEATYESGFVIDKFPISRPNLTFSTLTVSNMSPEDSSIYLCSVVESSNQPQHFGDGTRLSIL.

This chain uses TRBV6-1 with TRBJ2-6; D may be TRBD1 (5 bases). The CDR3 loop spans 19 amino acids. Trimming pared 4 bases from V and 0 bases from J, leaving 19 bases between. Germline CDR1 and CDR2: MNHNS and SASEGT. The CDR3 DNA is TGTGCCAGCAGTGCCCTCCCGGGCAGGGCCTCCTCTGGGGCCAACGTCCTGACTTTC. Translating it yields CASSALPGRASSGANVLTF.

The rearrangement joins TRBV2 to TRBJ1-4; TRBD1 matches 7 bases. Per the germline V gene, CDR1 is SNHLY and CDR2 is FYNNEI. CDR3 length: 13 residues. V lost 6 bases to trimming and J lost 3 bases; unmatched junction nucleotides: 1. Here the CDR3 DNA reads TGTGCCAGCAGCGACAGGGCTAATGAAAAACTGTTTTTT. This gives the protein CASSDRANEKLFF.

The chain is built from TRBV27 and TRBJ2-2; 7 nucleotides agree with TRBD1. Germline CDR1 is MNHEY and CDR2 is SMNVEV (reference sequence). V was pared by 2 bases and J by 4 bases, with 7 bases of the junction left unmatched. The length of the CDR3 is 16 residues. The CDR3 DNA sequence: TGTGCCAGCAGTTTAGTAGGGGGCCAGGGCACCGGGGAGCTGTTTTTT. Amino acids: CASSLVGGQGTGELFF.

The chain links TRBV20-1 to TRBJ2-7; D remains unclear. The CDR3 contains 11 residues. Germline lookup yields CDR1 DFQATT and CDR2 SNEGSKA (reference sequence). Trimming took off 4 bases at V and 6 bases at J, with 10 bases between the two ends. The CDR3 loop reads CSAKGHLEQYF. The CDR3 DNA reads TGCAGTGCTAAAGGCCATCTCGAGCAGTACTTC.

There are a few counts of this clone. The chain carries TRBV19 and TRBJ1-4; 9 nucleotides line up with TRBD1. After removal of 7 bases from V and 0 bases from J, the junction contained 9 bases not matched to a gene. Germline V gene data show CDR1 as LNHDA and CDR2 as SQIVND (reference sequence). This CDR3 spans 17 amino acids. The CDR3 bases are TGTGCCAGTACCCCGGGACAGGGCGACCCAACTAATGAAAAACTGTTTTTT. This sequence encodes CASTPGQGDPTNEKLFF.

In its sample, this clone was seen a few times. The rearrangement links TRBV5-4 to TRBJ2-7; D is tentatively TRBD1 or TRBD2 (6 bases each). V dropped 0 bases and J dropped 5 bases, with 15 bases sitting between them. CDR3 length: 15 residues. The germline CDR1 and CDR2 sequences are SGHNT and YYREEE (reference sequence). In nucleotides, the CDR3 is TGTGCCAGCAGCTTGGGGGGGGCCAGGGGTGACGAGCAGTACTTC. The encoded protein is CASSLGGARGDEQYF.

The chain uses TRBV10-2 and TRBJ1-2, with 8 positions matching TRBD1. CDR1 is WSHSY and CDR2 is SAAADI in the germline V gene. The CDR3 is 14 residues long. V shed 0 bases, J shed 8 bases, and the junction held 5 bases outside the gene matches. This CDR3 reads CASSESRQGLGYTF. Here the CDR3 DNA reads TGCGCCAGCAGTGAGTCCCGACAGGGGTTAGGCTACACCTTC.

This clone was recorded only once. V and J are TRBV13 and TRBJ1-2, with a possible D match to TRBD1 (6 bases). This CDR3 is 15 amino acids long. V lost 1 base, J lost 4 bases, and 13 bases lay in between. The germline CDR1 and CDR2 sequences are PRHDT and FYEKMQ (reference sequence). The CDR3 loop reads CASSLVVSGVYGYTF. Written as DNA, the CDR3 is TGTGCCAGCAGCTTAGTGGTCTCAGGGGTCTATGGCTACACCTTC.

The chain carries TRBV18 and TRBJ2-1, with a tentative D call TRBD1 (5 bases). CDR3 length: 17 residues. Trimming stripped 4 bases from V and 2 bases from J, with 18 bases between. In germline, CDR1 is KGHSH, CDR2 LQKENI. The CDR3 loop is CASSLDSLKHTYNEQFF. CDR3 coding DNA: TGTGCCAGCTCACTCGACAGCCTGAAGCACACCTACAATGAGCAGTTCTTC. Complete variable domain (other parts from reference TRBV18 and TRBJ2-1): NAGVMQNPRHLVRRRGQEARLRCSPMKGHSHVYWYRQLPEEGLKFMVYLQKENIIDESGMPKERFSAEFPKEGPSILRIQQVVRGDSAAYFCASSLDSLKHTYNEQFFGPGTRLTVL.

The J gene is TRBJ2-7, the V gene TRBV6-6; 9 nucleotides agree with TRBD1. The CDR3 is 14 residues long. Germline-derived CDR1 and CDR2 are MNHNY and SVGAGI (reference sequence). J lost 6 bases, V lost 4 bases, and 7 bases had no gene match. CDR3 nucleotide sequence: TGTGCCAGCAGTTCGACAGGGGGTTCGGGCGAGCAGTACTTC. The encoded protein is CASSSTGGSGEQYF.

The chain combines TRBV4-1 with TRBJ1-5; D ambiguous. Germline V gives CDR1 MGHRA, CDR2 YSYEKL. The CDR3 has 15 amino acids. With 4 bases removed from V and 0 bases from J, the gap between germline ends came to 10 bases. Written as DNA, the CDR3 is TGCGCCAGCAGCCTAGGCGTGGCTAGCAATCAGCCCCAGCATTTT. This translates into CASSLGVASNQPQHF.

This clone appeared once. V is TRBV6-4 and J is TRBJ2-1, with D possibly TRBD2 on 5 matching bases. From germline, CDR1 is MRHNA and CDR2 SNTAGT. CDR3 length: 13 amino acids. Trimming cost V 8 bases and J 10 bases, with 18 bases left between them. The CDR3 DNA is TGTGCCAGCCAACGCGAATCTTCGGGGGAGCAGTTCTTC. Protein product: CASQRESSGEQFF.

The rearrangement links TRBV5-4 to TRBJ2-1; 7 bases are a match to TRBD2. The V gene end was trimmed by 4 bases and the J gene end by 7 bases; junction bases not matched to a gene: 14. The CDR3 runs 16 residues. Germline loops: CDR1 SGHNT, CDR2 YYREEE (reference sequence). CDR3 nucleotides: TGTGCCAGCAGCCCTGCCGCGGGACTACGGTCGAATGAGCAGTTCTTC. It translates to CASSPAAGLRSNEQFF.